A selection of T cell receptor beta chains follows, all from one sample in a study of shared clonotypes between healthy human individuals. Clones were sequenced by immunoSEQ multiplex PCR, and TCRdb holds only the in-frame ones, with some missing. This table holds 2 million to 3 million clones, roughly 93% found once. The sample was naive CD4+ T cells from PBMCs. The receptors here all came from a man aged 18-30 years in good health. Some clones in this sample may be carry-over from other donors' samples. Both conserved end residues are part of each CDR3. Each record gives: clone size, J gene, V gene, D gene, CDR3 protein, CDR3 DNA. The D gene is left open where the match is weak. Clone size is stated in some rows and not others, as once, few, many or a class when expanded.

clone size: NA
J gene: TRBJ1-2
V gene: TRBV5-6
D gene: NA
CDR3 protein: CASSLRALGGYTF
CDR3 DNA: TGTGCCAGCAGCTTGAGGGCTTTGGGCGGCTACACCTTC

clone size: NA
J gene: TRBJ2-1
V gene: TRBV5-6
D gene: TRBD2
CDR3 protein: CASSLGLAETGNEQFF
CDR3 DNA: TGTGCCAGCAGCTTGGGGCTAGCGGAGACCGGCAATGAGCAGTTCTTC

clone size: NA
J gene: TRBJ2-5
V gene: TRBV7-2
D gene: TRBD1
CDR3 protein: CASSLGRGRETQYF
CDR3 DNA: TGTGCCAGCAGCTTAGGCAGGGGGCGGGAGACCCAGTACTTC

clone size: NA
J gene: TRBJ2-1
V gene: TRBV2
D gene: NA
CDR3 protein: CASIGRLVYNEQFF
CDR3 DNA: TGTGCCAGCATAGGGCGACTAGTGTACAATGAGCAGTTCTTC

clone size: NA
J gene: TRBJ1-2
V gene: TRBV5-6
D gene: TRBD1
CDR3 protein: CASSRRTGNYGYTF
CDR3 DNA: TGTGCCAGCAGCCGACGGACAGGGAACTATGGCTACACCTTC

clone size: NA
J gene: TRBJ1-5
V gene: TRBV30
D gene: NA
CDR3 protein: CAWRRDPYQPQHF
CDR3 DNA: TGTGCCTGGAGACGGGACCCTTATCAGCCCCAGCATTTT

clone size: NA
J gene: TRBJ2-1
V gene: TRBV15
D gene: NA
CDR3 protein: CATSRDLAGATYNEQFF
CDR3 DNA: TGTGCCACCAGCAGAGATCTCGCGGGGGCCACCTACAATGAGCAGTTCTTC

clone size: once
J gene: TRBJ2-7
V gene: TRBV5-1
D gene: TRBD2
CDR3 protein: CATHLGLAGSYEQYF
CDR3 DNA: TGCGCCACCCACCTTGGACTAGCGGGCTCCTACGAGCAGTACTTC

clone size: NA
J gene: TRBJ1-5
V gene: TRBV28
D gene: NA
CDR3 protein: CASRGRTRYQPQHF
CDR3 DNA: TGTGCCAGCAGAGGGAGGACAAGGTATCAGCCCCAGCATTTT

clone size: NA
J gene: TRBJ2-1
V gene: TRBV20-1
D gene: TRBD2
CDR3 protein: CRSGKDFGQFF
CDR3 DNA: TGCAGAAGCGGGAAAGACTTCGGGCAGTTCTTC

clone size: NA
J gene: TRBJ2-3
V gene: TRBV7-9
D gene: NA
CDR3 protein: CASSPGLGHDFSTDTQYF
CDR3 DNA: TGTGCCAGCAGCCCCGGCCTGGGACATGATTTTAGCACAGATACGCAGTATTTT

clone size: NA
J gene: TRBJ1-2
V gene: TRBV27
D gene: NA
CDR3 protein: CATSSYRQRTNYGYTF
CDR3 DNA: TGTGCCACCAGTTCCTACCGACAGAGAACTAACTATGGCTACACCTTC

clone size: NA
J gene: TRBJ2-5
V gene: TRBV5-1
D gene: NA
CDR3 protein: CASSKGETQYF
CDR3 DNA: TGCGCCAGCAGTAAGGGAGAGACCCAGTACTTC

clone size: NA
J gene: TRBJ1-6
V gene: TRBV27
D gene: NA
CDR3 protein: CASSLLGDYNSPLHF
CDR3 DNA: TGTGCCAGCAGTTTGCTGGGGGATTATAATTCACCCCTCCACTTT

clone size: once
J gene: TRBJ1-2
V gene: TRBV4-3
D gene: NA
CDR3 protein: CASSRGGNYGYTF
CDR3 DNA: TGCGCCAGCAGCCGGGGCGGCAACTATGGCTACACCTTC

clone size: few
J gene: TRBJ2-7
V gene: TRBV10-3
D gene: TRBD1
CDR3 protein: CAISSWDRGLYEQYF
CDR3 DNA: TGTGCCATCAGTTCTTGGGACAGGGGGTTATACGAGCAGTACTTC

clone size: NA
J gene: TRBJ2-7
V gene: TRBV5-1
D gene: TRBD2
CDR3 protein: CASSLTLAGGYEQYF
CDR3 DNA: TGCGCCAGCAGCTTGACACTAGCGGGAGGATACGAGCAGTACTTC

clone size: NA
J gene: TRBJ1-6
V gene: TRBV7-9
D gene: NA
CDR3 protein: CASSLYGGPDSPLHF
CDR3 DNA: TGTGCCAGCAGCTTATACGGGGGGCCTGATTCACCCCTCCACTTT

clone size: NA
J gene: TRBJ2-3
V gene: TRBV9
D gene: NA
CDR3 protein: CASQPSAGGTQYF
CDR3 DNA: TGTGCCAGCCAACCCTCAGCCGGGGGTACGCAGTATTTT

clone size: NA
J gene: TRBJ2-1
V gene: TRBV6-6
D gene: TRBD2
CDR3 protein: CASSYKGLGGEQFF
CDR3 DNA: TGTGCCAGCAGTTACAAGGGACTAGGTGGTGAGCAGTTCTTC

clone size: NA
J gene: TRBJ1-1
V gene: TRBV18
D gene: NA
CDR3 protein: CASSLEVNTEAFF
CDR3 DNA: TGTGCCAGCTCACTAGAGGTGAACACTGAAGCTTTCTTT

clone size: NA
J gene: TRBJ2-6
V gene: TRBV6-5
D gene: TRBD1
CDR3 protein: CASRKGAAGANVLTF
CDR3 DNA: TGTGCCAGCAGGAAGGGGGCGGCTGGGGCCAACGTCCTGACTTTC

clone size: NA
J gene: TRBJ2-5
V gene: TRBV5-1
D gene: NA
CDR3 protein: CASSSDEGTETQYF
CDR3 DNA: TGCGCCAGCAGCTCTGATGAGGGGACGGAGACCCAGTACTTC

clone size: once
J gene: TRBJ1-2
V gene: TRBV19
D gene: NA
CDR3 protein: CASSKGSGYGYTF
CDR3 DNA: TGTGCCAGTAGTAAAGGGTCGGGCTATGGCTACACCTTC

clone size: NA
J gene: TRBJ2-7
V gene: TRBV9
D gene: NA
CDR3 protein: CASSVGPIRGEQYF
CDR3 DNA: TGTGCCAGCAGCGTAGGTCCTATACGGGGGGAGCAGTACTTC

clone size: once
J gene: TRBJ1-1
V gene: TRBV7-2
D gene: NA
CDR3 protein: CASSLVAANEAFF
CDR3 DNA: TGTGCCAGCAGCTTAGTGGCAGCCAATGAAGCTTTCTTT

clone size: few
J gene: TRBJ1-5
V gene: TRBV6-1
D gene: NA
CDR3 protein: CASREGGVGNQPQHF
CDR3 DNA: TGTGCCAGCAGGGAAGGGGGGGTTGGCAATCAGCCCCAGCATTTT

clone size: NA
J gene: TRBJ1-1
V gene: TRBV7-2
D gene: TRBD1
CDR3 protein: CASSFSGGAAFF
CDR3 DNA: TGTGCCAGCAGCTTCTCAGGGGGTGCCGCTTTCTTT

clone size: NA
J gene: TRBJ1-1
V gene: TRBV2
D gene: NA
CDR3 protein: CASSEIGRVGAFF
CDR3 DNA: TGTGCCAGCAGTGAAATTGGGAGGGTCGGGGCTTTCTTT

clone size: NA
J gene: TRBJ2-6
V gene: TRBV7-8
D gene: NA
CDR3 protein: CASTLISGANVLTF
CDR3 DNA: TGTGCCAGCACCCTAATCTCTGGGGCCAACGTCCTGACTTTC

clone size: NA
J gene: TRBJ2-7
V gene: TRBV4-3
D gene: NA
CDR3 protein: CASSRETGREQYF
CDR3 DNA: TGCGCCAGCAGCCGAGAAACTGGGAGGGAGCAGTACTTC

clone size: NA
J gene: TRBJ2-5
V gene: TRBV7-9
D gene: TRBD2
CDR3 protein: CASERTSGTETQYF
CDR3 DNA: TGTGCCAGCGAGAGGACTAGCGGGACCGAGACCCAGTACTTC

clone size: NA
J gene: TRBJ1-5
V gene: TRBV4-1
D gene: NA
CDR3 protein: CASSQQGINQPQHF
CDR3 DNA: TGCGCCAGCAGCCAACAGGGTATCAATCAGCCCCAGCATTTT

clone size: NA
J gene: TRBJ2-1
V gene: TRBV27
D gene: NA
CDR3 protein: CASSLSAASYNEQFF
CDR3 DNA: TGTGCCAGCAGTTTATCGGCAGCCTCCTACAATGAGCAGTTCTTC

clone size: once
J gene: TRBJ1-5
V gene: TRBV19
D gene: TRBD1
CDR3 protein: CASSPGAGGQPQHF
CDR3 DNA: TGTGCCAGTAGTCCGGGGGCAGGGGGTCAGCCCCAGCATTTT

clone size: NA
J gene: TRBJ2-7
V gene: TRBV7-8
D gene: TRBD1
CDR3 protein: CASSSRDSRYGEQYF
CDR3 DNA: TGTGCCAGCAGCTCACGGGACAGTCGTTACGGGGAGCAGTACTTC

clone size: NA
J gene: TRBJ2-7
V gene: TRBV20-1
D gene: NA
CDR3 protein: CSASKRDEQYF
CDR3 DNA: TGCAGTGCTAGTAAGAGGGACGAGCAGTACTTC

clone size: NA
J gene: TRBJ2-7
V gene: TRBV5-1
D gene: NA
CDR3 protein: CASSFAGTNYEQYF
CDR3 DNA: TGCGCCAGCAGCTTCGCCGGGACCAACTACGAGCAGTACTTC

clone size: once
J gene: TRBJ1-2
V gene: TRBV6-5
D gene: NA
CDR3 protein: CASRSPWDYGYTF
CDR3 DNA: TGTGCCAGCAGGTCCCCTTGGGACTATGGCTACACCTTC

clone size: NA
J gene: TRBJ1-2
V gene: TRBV28
D gene: NA
CDR3 protein: CASTTTEAYGYTF
CDR3 DNA: TGTGCCAGCACCACGACAGAAGCCTATGGCTACACCTTC

clone size: NA
J gene: TRBJ2-3
V gene: TRBV27
D gene: TRBD2
CDR3 protein: CASTTGGTRLDTQYF
CDR3 DNA: TGTGCCAGCACTACCGGGGGGACTAGGCTAGATACGCAGTATTTT

clone size: NA
J gene: TRBJ2-7
V gene: TRBV5-1
D gene: NA
CDR3 protein: CASSLVPGDPYEQYF
CDR3 DNA: TGCGCCAGCAGCTTGGTCCCAGGGGATCCCTACGAGCAGTACTTC

clone size: NA
J gene: TRBJ1-6
V gene: TRBV7-9
D gene: NA
CDR3 protein: CASSLRRGYNSPLHF
CDR3 DNA: TGTGCCAGCAGCTTAAGGAGAGGGTATAATTCACCCCTCCACTTT

clone size: NA
J gene: TRBJ1-1
V gene: TRBV7-2
D gene: NA
CDR3 protein: CATERGRGENTEAFF
CDR3 DNA: TGTGCCACAGAAAGAGGGCGAGGGGAGAACACTGAAGCTTTCTTT

clone size: NA
J gene: TRBJ2-3
V gene: TRBV15
D gene: TRBD2
CDR3 protein: CATSRSRTSGRAEADTQYF
CDR3 DNA: TGTGCCACCAGCAGATCCCGGACTAGCGGGAGGGCCGAGGCAGATACGCAGTATTTT

clone size: NA
J gene: TRBJ2-5
V gene: TRBV5-1
D gene: NA
CDR3 protein: CASSPGRTQETQYF
CDR3 DNA: TGCGCCAGCAGCCCGGGACGTACCCAAGAGACCCAGTACTTC

clone size: NA
J gene: TRBJ1-1
V gene: TRBV5-1
D gene: NA
CDR3 protein: CASSSTPRTGTEAFF
CDR3 DNA: TGCGCCAGCAGCTCAACCCCTCGGACGGGGACTGAAGCTTTCTTT

clone size: NA
J gene: TRBJ1-5
V gene: TRBV6-6
D gene: TRBD1
CDR3 protein: CASSTLGQGGNQPQHF
CDR3 DNA: TGTGCCAGCAGTACCCTCGGACAGGGCGGCAATCAGCCCCAGCATTTT

clone size: NA
J gene: TRBJ2-5
V gene: TRBV19
D gene: NA
CDR3 protein: CASSIEGETQYF
CDR3 DNA: TGTGCCAGTAGTATAGAAGGAGAGACCCAGTACTTC

clone size: NA
J gene: TRBJ1-3
V gene: TRBV18
D gene: NA
CDR3 protein: CASSPETYGNTIYF
CDR3 DNA: TGTGCCAGCTCACCGGAGACCTACGGAAACACCATATATTTT

clone size: NA
J gene: TRBJ1-1
V gene: TRBV27
D gene: NA
CDR3 protein: CASRLNRDNTFGKDTEAFF
CDR3 DNA: TGTGCCAGCAGATTAAACCGGGACAATACCTTCGGTAAGGACACTGAAGCTTTCTTT

clone size: few
J gene: TRBJ1-1
V gene: TRBV2
D gene: NA
CDR3 protein: CASSSQGPAFF
CDR3 DNA: TGTGCCAGCAGTTCTCAGGGGCCAGCTTTCTTT

clone size: few
J gene: TRBJ1-1
V gene: TRBV4-1
D gene: NA
CDR3 protein: CASSVTITVGTEAFF
CDR3 DNA: TGCGCCAGCAGCGTAACGATTACGGTGGGCACTGAAGCTTTCTTT

clone size: NA
J gene: TRBJ2-1
V gene: TRBV18
D gene: TRBD2
CDR3 protein: CASSPTLAGVSYNEQFF
CDR3 DNA: TGTGCCAGCTCACCAACACTAGCGGGAGTTTCCTACAATGAGCAGTTCTTC

clone size: NA
J gene: TRBJ1-3
V gene: TRBV5-8
D gene: TRBD1
CDR3 protein: CASSPWTGPPSDTIYF
CDR3 DNA: TGTGCCAGCAGCCCGTGGACAGGGCCTCCCTCTGACACCATATATTTT

clone size: NA
J gene: TRBJ1-5
V gene: TRBV11-2
D gene: NA
CDR3 protein: CASSLSGSGSNQPQHF
CDR3 DNA: TGTGCCAGCAGCTTAAGCGGTTCGGGGAGCAATCAGCCCCAGCATTTT

clone size: NA
J gene: TRBJ2-1
V gene: TRBV5-1
D gene: NA
CDR3 protein: CASSLFVQPSDEQFF
CDR3 DNA: TGCGCCAGCAGCTTGTTTGTCCAACCTTCGGATGAGCAGTTCTTC